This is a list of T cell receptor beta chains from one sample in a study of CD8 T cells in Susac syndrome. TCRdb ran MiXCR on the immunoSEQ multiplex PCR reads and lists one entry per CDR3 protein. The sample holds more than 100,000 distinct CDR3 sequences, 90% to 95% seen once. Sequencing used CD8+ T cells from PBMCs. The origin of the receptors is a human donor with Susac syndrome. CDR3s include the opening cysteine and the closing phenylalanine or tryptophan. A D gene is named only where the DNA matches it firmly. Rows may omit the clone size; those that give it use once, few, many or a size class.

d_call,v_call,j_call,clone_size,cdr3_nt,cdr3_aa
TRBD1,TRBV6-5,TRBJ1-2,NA,TGTGCCAGCAGTTACCCCTGGGACAGGGTCGGCGGCTACACCTTC,CASSYPWDRVGGYTF
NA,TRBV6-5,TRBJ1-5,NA,TGTGCCAGCAGTTACCCCTTACTGACACCTAATCAGCCCCAGCATTTT,CASSYPLLTPNQPQHF
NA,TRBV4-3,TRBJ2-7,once,TGCGCCAGCAGCCAAGAAAGGGACTACGAGCAGTACTTC,CASSQERDYEQYF
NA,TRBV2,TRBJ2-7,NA,TGTGCCAGCACCACCGAGGGGCGCCCCGACCTGCGGGAGCAGTACTTC,CASTTEGRPDLREQYF
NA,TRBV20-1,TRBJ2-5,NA,TGCAGTGCCCGGTCGACGGTCCAAGAGACCCAGTACTTC,CSARSTVQETQYF
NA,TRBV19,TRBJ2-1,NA,TGTGCCAGTAGTATCGGTCCCCTAGAGAACAATGAGCAGTTCTTC,CASSIGPLENNEQFF
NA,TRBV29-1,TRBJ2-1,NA,TGCAGCGTTGAAGATAGCAATAGTCCTTACAATGAGCAGTTCTTC,CSVEDSNSPYNEQFF
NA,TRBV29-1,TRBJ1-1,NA,TGCAGCGCTCAAATAACCGGGACTGAAGCTTTCTTT,CSAQITGTEAFF
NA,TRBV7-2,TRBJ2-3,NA,TGTGCCAGCAGCTTGTCACTTGGTTCTTCGGCCACAGATACGCAGTATTTT,CASSLSLGSSATDTQYF
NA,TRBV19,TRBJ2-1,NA,TGTGCCAGTACTCTGACTAGTAAAGGTGAAGATGAGCAGTTCTTC,CASTLTSKGEDEQFF
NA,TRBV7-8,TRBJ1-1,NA,TGTGCCAGCAGCTTAGAGAGACTTGAAGCTTTCTTT,CASSLERLEAFF
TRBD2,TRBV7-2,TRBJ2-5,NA,TGTGCCAGCAGCTTAGGAGCTAGCGGGGGTGAAGAGACCCAGTACTTC,CASSLGASGGEETQYF
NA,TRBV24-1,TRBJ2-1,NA,TGTGCCACCAGTGATTACTCCGACAGTGAGCAGTTCTTC,CATSDYSDSEQFF
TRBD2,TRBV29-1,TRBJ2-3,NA,TGCAGCGCCAGCGGGGAGTGGGATACGCAGTATTTT,CSASGEWDTQYF
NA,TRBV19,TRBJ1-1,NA,TGTGCCAGTAGTTCCGACCGGAACACTGAAGCTTTCTTT,CASSSDRNTEAFF
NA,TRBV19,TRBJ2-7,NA,TGTGCCAGTAGTGGGGACGCCGAAGGGGAGCAGTACTTC,CASSGDAEGEQYF
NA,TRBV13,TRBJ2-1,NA,TGTGCCAGCAGTAGCCCCCGCAATGAGCAGTTCTTC,CASSSPRNEQFF
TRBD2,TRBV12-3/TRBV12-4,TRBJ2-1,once,TGTGCCAGCAGGGAAACTAGCGGGCCCTACAATGAGCAGTTCTTC,CASRETSGPYNEQFF
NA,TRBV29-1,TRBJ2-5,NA,TGCAGCGTTGAACAAGAGACCCAGTACTTC,CSVEQETQYF
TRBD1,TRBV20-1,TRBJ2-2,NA,TGCAGTGCAAGAGGGGCAGGGGGCGGGGTGGAGCTGTTTTTT,CSARGAGGGVELFF
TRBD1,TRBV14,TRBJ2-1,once,TGTGCCAGCAGCCACTGGACGGGACAGGGGAACTATGAGCAGTTCTTC,CASSHWTGQGNYEQFF
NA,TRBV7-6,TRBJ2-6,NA,TGTGCCAGCAGCTTAGCTGCAGCAACCTCTGGGGCCAACGTCCTGACTTTC,CASSLAAATSGANVLTF
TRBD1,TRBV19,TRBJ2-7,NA,TGTGCCAGTAGTATCCGGGACAGCCCCTACGAGCAGTACTTC,CASSIRDSPYEQYF
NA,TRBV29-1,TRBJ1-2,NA,TGCAGCGTTGAAACGACCAGGGGCCCTAGCTATGGCTACACCTTC,CSVETTRGPSYGYTF
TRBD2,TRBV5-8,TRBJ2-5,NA,TGTGCCAGCAGCTCAGCGGGGCCCGTGGAGACCCAGTACTTC,CASSSAGPVETQYF
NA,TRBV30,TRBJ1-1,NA,TGTGCCTGGGGCAGACTGAACACTGAAGCTTTCTTT,CAWGRLNTEAFF
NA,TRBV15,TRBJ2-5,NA,TGTGCCACCAGCAGAGATCGCGGGGGCCCCCCCCCAGGGACCCAGTACTTC,CATSRDRGGPPPGTQYF
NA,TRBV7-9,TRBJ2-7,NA,TGTGCCAGCAGCTTGGACGGGGGAGGCTACGAGCAGTACTTC,CASSLDGGGYEQYF
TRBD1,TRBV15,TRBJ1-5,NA,TGTGCCACCAGTTGGGACAGGGGGCCTGGACAGCCCCAGCATTTT,CATSWDRGPGQPQHF
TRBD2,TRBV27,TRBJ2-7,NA,TGTGCCAGCAGTTTGGGACTAGCGGGGCCCTACGAGCAGTACTTC,CASSLGLAGPYEQYF
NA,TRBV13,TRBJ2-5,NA,TGTGCCAGCAGCTCAGGAGGGGGCGGAGAGACCCAGTACTTC,CASSSGGGGETQYF
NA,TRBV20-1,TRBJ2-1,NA,TGCAGTGCTAGAGACCTATATAATGAGCAGTTCTTC,CSARDLYNEQFF
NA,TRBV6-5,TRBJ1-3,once,TGTGCCAGCAGTTCCCACGCCTCTGGAAACACCATATATTTT,CASSSHASGNTIYF
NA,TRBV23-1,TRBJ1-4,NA,TGCGCCAGCAGTCAATCACTCGGGTCTGGGGAAAAACTGTTTTTT,CASSQSLGSGEKLFF
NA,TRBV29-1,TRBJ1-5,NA,TGCAGCGTTGAGGGCGGGTTCGGCCAGCCCCAGCATTTT,CSVEGGFGQPQHF
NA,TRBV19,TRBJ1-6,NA,TGTGCCAGTAGTACGACAGATTCACCCCTCCACTTT,CASSTTDSPLHF
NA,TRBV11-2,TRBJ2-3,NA,TGTGCCAGCTTGGGGTCCGGCACAGATACGCAGTATTTT,CASLGSGTDTQYF
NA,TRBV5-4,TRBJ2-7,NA,TGTGCCAGCAGCCTCTGGGACACCTCCTACGAGCAGTACTTC,CASSLWDTSYEQYF
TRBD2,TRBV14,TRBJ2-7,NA,TGTGCCAGCAGCCCCACGGGACTAGCGGGGACCTACGAGCAGTACTTC,CASSPTGLAGTYEQYF
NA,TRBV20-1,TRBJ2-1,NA,TGCAGTGCCCCTTCGTCTCGCTCACCCCTCAATGAGCAGTTCTTC,CSAPSSRSPLNEQFF
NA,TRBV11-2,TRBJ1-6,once,TGTGCCAGCACCCCAGGTGGTTCACCCCTCCACTTT,CASTPGGSPLHF
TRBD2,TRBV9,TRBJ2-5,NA,TGTGCCAGCAGCGTAGGTAGCGGGGGAGGGACCCAGTACTTC,CASSVGSGGGTQYF
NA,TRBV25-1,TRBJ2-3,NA,TGTGCCAGCAGTGAATGGTCCAGCGACGATACGCAGTATTTT,CASSEWSSDDTQYF
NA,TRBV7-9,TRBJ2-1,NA,TGTGCCAGCAGCCCAATAGGGGGAACCCCTTACAATGAGCAGTTCTTC,CASSPIGGTPYNEQFF
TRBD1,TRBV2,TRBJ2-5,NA,TGTGCCAGACAGGGGAGAGGGACCCAGTACTTC,CARQGRGTQYF